The 25 T cell receptor beta chains given below trace back to one sample, sequenced in a study of response to subunit inactivated influenza vaccine. TCRdb recomputed calls from the RT-PCR reads with MiXCR, one row per CDR3 protein. The table has 650,000 to 800,000 distinct CDR3 sequences, approximately 13% seen once. The sequences come from PBMCs from blood, collected approximately 15 days before vaccination. These receptors were obtained from a man in his fifties or sixties who received an inactivated influenza vaccine.

The V and J genes are TRBV21-1 and TRBJ1-5; the DNA was not compared with TRBD1, the D call given in the table. TRBV21-1 is termed a pseudogene. The CDR3 length is 19 residues. Here the CDR3 reads CASSKEAEERAYSNQPQHF. The DNA of the CDR3 is TGTGCCAGCAGCAAAGAAGCCGAGGAAAGGGCCTATAGCAATCAGCCCCAGCATTTT.

This chain connects TRBV7-2 to TRBJ1-1, with D perhaps TRBD1 (5 bases). The CDR3 covers 16 residues. Germline V gene data show CDR1 as SGHTA and CDR2 as FQGNSA. Trimming removed 5 bases from V and 0 bases from J, with 16 bases in between. CDR3 protein: CASSTPWGTMNTEAFF. In DNA, the CDR3 is TGTGCCAGCAGCACCCCCTGGGGCACCATGAACACTGAAGCTTTCTTT. The full variable domain, its missing parts supplied by reference TRBV7-2 and TRBJ1-1, is GAGVSQSPSNKVTEKGKDVELRCDPISGHTALYWYRQSLGQGLEFLIYFQGNSAPDKSGLPSDRFSAERTGGSVSTLTIQRTQQEDSAVYLCASSTPWGTMNTEAFFGQGTRLTVV.

In its sample, this clonotype was seen a few times. The rearrangement uses TRBV20-1 and TRBJ2-7, with a tentative D call TRBD2 (5 bases). The V gene lost 3 bases and the J gene lost 2 bases, with 14 bases spanning the gap. CDR3 size: 14 residues. In germline, CDR1 is DFQATT, CDR2 SNEGSKA (reference sequence). The CDR3 loop reads CSASSGLSPYEQYF. As DNA, the CDR3 is TGCAGTGCTAGTTCGGGGTTGAGTCCCTACGAGCAGTACTTC.

There are a few counts of this clonotype. The V gene is TRBV27, the J gene TRBJ2-7; D is perhaps TRBD1 (7 bases). CDR3 length equals 18 residues. The V end lost 7 bases, the J end lost 0 bases, and 25 bases lay between the germline ends. The germline V gene encodes CDR1 MNHEY and CDR2 SMNVEV (reference sequence). The CDR3 bases are TGTGCCAGCACCCCGCGGGACAGAGATACGCCGAGCTCCTACGAGCAGTACTTC. Protein: CASTPRDRDTPSSYEQYF.

V usage is TRBV20-1 and J usage is TRBJ2-7, with D possibly TRBD1 on 6 matching bases. V lost 0 bases to trimming and J lost 4 bases, with 13 bases between them. This CDR3 has 14 residues. CDR1 is DFQATT, CDR2 SNEGSKA, per germline (reference sequence). DNA for the CDR3: TGCAGTGCTAGAGATACCAGGGGTCGATACGAGCAGTACTTC. Translation: CSARDTRGRYEQYF.

With respect to this clonotype: A read error may produce the germline difference seen at one junction end. V is TRBV20-1 and J is TRBJ2-5; maybe TRBD2 (5 bases). This CDR3 comprises 15 residues. CDR1 is DFQATT and CDR2 is SNEGSKA in the germline V gene (reference sequence). CDR3 nucleotides: TGTAGTGCTAGAGATGCGAGGGTCAGCCAAGAGACCCAGTACTTC. Translation: CSARDARVSQETQYF.

V is TRBV5-1 and J is TRBJ2-3; 10 nucleotides agree with TRBD1. The CDR3 is 14 amino acids. Per the germline V gene, CDR1 is SGHRS and CDR2 is YFSETQ. Germline trimming cut 4 bases from V and 7 bases from J; bases unmatched to any gene: 6. CDR3 coding DNA: TGCGCCAGCAGCCCCGGGACAGGGGACAATACGCAGTATTTT. This sequence encodes CASSPGTGDNTQYF.

Only a few counts were recorded for this clonotype. The genes are TRBV5-5 and TRBJ2-7, with 7 bases identical to TRBD1. The CDR3 contains 15 residues. V trimming: 0 bases; J trimming: 7 bases; junction bases outside the gene matches: 10. Germline assignment: CDR1 SGHKS and CDR2 YYEKEE (reference sequence). CDR3 residues: CASSLVQGVVDEQYF. CDR3 bases: TGTGCCAGCAGCTTGGTGCAGGGGGTGGTTGATGAGCAGTACTTC. Filled out from reference TRBV5-5 and TRBJ2-7, the complete variable domain reads DAGVTQSPTHLIKTRGQQVTLRCSPISGHKSVSWYQQVLGQGPQFIFQYYEKEERGRGNFPDRFSARQFPNYSSELNVNALLLGDSALYLCASSLVQGVVDEQYFGPGTRLTVT.

The V gene is TRBV11-2, the J gene TRBJ1-1; TRBD1 might be the D (5 bases). This CDR3 spans 16 amino acids. Trimming took 0 bases from V and 0 from J, leaving 11 bases between them. Germline V gives CDR1 SGHAT, CDR2 FQNNGV. The CDR3 nucleotides read TGTGCCAGCAGCTTAGACCCGACAGATATGAACACTGAAGCTTTCTTT. It is translated as CASSLDPTDMNTEAFF.

The rearrangement links TRBV15 to TRBJ2-7; D possibly corresponds to TRBD2 (5 bases). The CDR3 covers 14 residues. Trimming left V 4 bases short and J 3 bases short, with 13 bases between. Germline loops: CDR1 LNHNV, CDR2 YYDKDF (reference sequence). The chain's CDR3 is CATSMPYGVYEQYF. CDR3 coding DNA: TGTGCCACCAGCATGCCCTACGGGGTCTACGAGCAGTACTTC.

This clonotype has more than one count but fewer than ten. This chain connects TRBV18 to TRBJ2-3; maybe TRBD1 (5 bases). Germline loops: CDR1 KGHSH, CDR2 LQKENI. This CDR3 contains 12 residues. With 8 bases removed from V and 8 bases from J, the gap between germline ends came to 14 bases. As DNA, the CDR3 is TGTGCCAGCGCAATATACGACAGTACGCAGTATTTT. Translated: CASAIYDSTQYF.

This clonotype was detected only a few times. The chain is built from TRBV7-2 and TRBJ2-2; TRBD1 matches at 9 bases. This CDR3 region has 16 residues. The V gene's germline CDR1 is SGHTA and CDR2 FQGNSA. V was clipped by 4 bases and J by 4 bases; unmatched bases: 7. CDR3 DNA: TGTGCCAGCAGCTCATGGGACAGGGAAGGCACCGGGGAGCTGTTTTTT. Encoded protein: CASSSWDREGTGELFF.

In its sample, this clonotype was seen a few times. This rearrangement joins TRBV11-1 to TRBJ2-1, with D possibly called TRBD1 or TRBD2 (5 bases each). Germline loops: CDR1 SGHAT, CDR2 FQDESV (reference sequence). There are 15 residues in the CDR3. Trimming removed 1 base at V and 10 bases at J, with 17 bases between. DNA for the CDR3: TGTGCCAGCAGCTTAGGCCTCTTGAGGGGCCCCGAGCAGTTCTTC. Translating gives CASSLGLLRGPEQFF. Variable domain in full (rest from reference TRBV11-1 and TRBJ2-1): EAEVAQSPRYKITEKSQAVAFWCDPISGHATLYWYRQILGQGPELLVQFQDESVVDDSQLPKDRFSAERLKGVDSTLKIQPAELGDSAMYLCASSLGLLRGPEQFFGPGTRLTVL.

The chain employs TRBV6-5 and TRBJ1-2, with TRBD1 matching over 9 bases. V lost 2 bases to trimming and J lost 8 bases; unmatched junction nucleotides: 9. This CDR3 is built from 15 residues. The V gene's germline CDR1 is MNHEY and CDR2 SVGAGI. CDR3 residues: CASSYPSGQGVGYTF. The CDR3 DNA is TGTGCCAGCAGTTACCCTTCGGGACAGGGAGTAGGCTACACCTTC.

This clonotype was picked up a small number of times. The J gene is TRBJ2-3, the V gene TRBV28; TRBD2 aligns across 8 bases. The germline V gene encodes CDR1 MDHEN and CDR2 SYDVKM. V lost 3 bases and J lost 2; bases outside the gene matches: 16. This CDR3 has 19 amino acids. This CDR3 reads CASSFFGSSGGRPTDTQYF. The CDR3 DNA reads TGTGCCAGCAGTTTTTTCGGTTCTTCGGGCGGGAGGCCCACAGATACGCAGTATTTT.

The chain is built from TRBV20-1 and TRBJ1-5, with TRBD1 identical over 9 bases. The CDR3 sequence is 15 residues long. From germline, CDR1 is DFQATT and CDR2 SNEGSKA (reference sequence). The V segment lost 0 bases and the J segment 3 bases; nucleotides outside the gene matches: 3. Written as DNA, the CDR3 is TGCAGTGCTAGAGAGGGACAGGGCTTCAATCAGCCCCAGCATTTT. It is translated as CSAREGQGFNQPQHF.

On this clonotype: The junction departs from the called germline gene at one end, perhaps through a read error. V gene TRBV7-7 combines with J gene TRBJ1-3; D remains unclear. The CDR3 contains 15 residues. Germline V gene data show CDR1 as SSHAT and CDR2 as FNYEAQ (reference sequence). The CDR3 DNA is TGTGCTAGCAGCAAAACAGTGGCGGCTGGAAACACCATATATTTT. As protein: CASSKTVAAGNTIYF.

This clonotype was seen more than once but under ten times. The rearrangement links TRBV20-1 to TRBJ2-7; 7 nucleotides line up with TRBD1. V trimming: 7 bases; J trimming: 0 bases; junction bases outside the gene matches: 6. CDR3 length: 13 amino acids. Germline loops: CDR1 DFQATT, CDR2 SNEGSKA (reference sequence). The CDR3 loop is CSVRDSLSYEQYF. The CDR3 DNA reads as TGCAGTGTCCGGGACAGCCTCTCCTACGAGCAGTACTTC.

The genes are TRBV9 and TRBJ1-2, with D maybe TRBD1 (5 bases). Germline V gene sequence: CDR1 SGDLS, CDR2 YYNGEE. With 3 bases removed from V and 5 bases from J, the gap between germline ends came to 14 bases. The CDR3 consists of 14 residues. The DNA of the CDR3 is TGTGCCAGCAGCGATGGAGACAGCGTATATGGCTACACCTTC. Amino acids: CASSDGDSVYGYTF. Full variable domain (remainder filled in from reference TRBV9 and TRBJ1-2): DSGVTQTPKHLITATGQRVTLRCSPRSGDLSVYWYQQSLDQGLQFLIQYYNGEERAKGNILERFSAQQFPDLHSELNLSSLELGDSALYFCASSDGDSVYGYTFGSGTRLTVV.

The chain joins TRBV11-2 to TRBJ1-5; D call uncertain. With 6 bases removed from V and 1 base from J, the gap between germline ends came to 10 bases. The CDR3 contains 14 residues. Germline loops: CDR1 SGHAT, CDR2 FQNNGV. The CDR3 sequence is CASSIGRSNQPQHF. CDR3 nucleotides: TGTGCCAGCAGTATCGGGAGGAGCAATCAGCCCCAGCATTTT.

This clonotype was counted a few times. The V and J genes are TRBV7-9 and TRBJ2-3; D unresolved. Trimming cost V 6 bases and J 0 bases, with 10 bases left between them. CDR3 length: 14 amino acids. The germline V gene encodes CDR1 SEHNR and CDR2 FQNEAQ (reference sequence). The CDR3 DNA reads as TGTGCCAGCAGGGTCCTGGCGAGCACAGATACGCAGTATTTT. Residues: CASRVLASTDTQYF.

This clonotype has a count of ten or more. CDR3 sequence reads: CASSLDRVATNEKLFF. CDR3 nucleotides: TGCGCCAGCAGCCTTGACAGGGTTGCAACTAATGAAAAACTGTTTTTT. V is TRBV4-1 and J is TRBJ1-4; 7 bases agree with TRBD1. In germline, CDR1 is MGHRA, CDR2 YSYEKL. This CDR3 has 16 residues. Germline trimming cut 4 bases from V and 0 bases from J; bases unmatched to any gene: 5.

The chain couples TRBV7-8 to TRBJ2-1; D not resolved. This CDR3 region has 14 residues. The germline V and J ends were trimmed by 2 bases and 6 bases, with 11 bases remaining between them. Germline V lookup: CDR1 SGHVS, CDR2 FQNEAQ. The chain's CDR3 is CASSLNLGFNEQFF. In DNA form, the CDR3 reads TGTGCCAGCAGCTTAAACCTGGGGTTCAATGAGCAGTTCTTC.

J is TRBJ2-3 and V is TRBV4-2; 8 bases are a match to TRBD2. The CDR3 has 17 residues. The trim removed 1 base at V and 5 bases at J, leaving 11 bases unmatched. Looked up from germline, CDR1 is LGHNA and CDR2 is YNFKEQ. The CDR3 sequence is CASSQAPWTSPGDTQYF. In DNA, the CDR3 is TGTGCCAGCAGCCAAGCTCCCTGGACTAGCCCGGGAGATACGCAGTATTTT.

This clonotype was counted many times. The J gene is TRBJ2-1, the V gene TRBV12-3 or TRBV12-4; no clear D gene. The V end was cut by 6 bases, the J end by 6 bases, with 6 bases between. CDR3 length: 11 amino acids. CDR3 amino acids: CASSPLNEQFF. CDR3 DNA sequence: TGTGCCAGCAGCCCCCTCAATGAGCAGTTCTTC.